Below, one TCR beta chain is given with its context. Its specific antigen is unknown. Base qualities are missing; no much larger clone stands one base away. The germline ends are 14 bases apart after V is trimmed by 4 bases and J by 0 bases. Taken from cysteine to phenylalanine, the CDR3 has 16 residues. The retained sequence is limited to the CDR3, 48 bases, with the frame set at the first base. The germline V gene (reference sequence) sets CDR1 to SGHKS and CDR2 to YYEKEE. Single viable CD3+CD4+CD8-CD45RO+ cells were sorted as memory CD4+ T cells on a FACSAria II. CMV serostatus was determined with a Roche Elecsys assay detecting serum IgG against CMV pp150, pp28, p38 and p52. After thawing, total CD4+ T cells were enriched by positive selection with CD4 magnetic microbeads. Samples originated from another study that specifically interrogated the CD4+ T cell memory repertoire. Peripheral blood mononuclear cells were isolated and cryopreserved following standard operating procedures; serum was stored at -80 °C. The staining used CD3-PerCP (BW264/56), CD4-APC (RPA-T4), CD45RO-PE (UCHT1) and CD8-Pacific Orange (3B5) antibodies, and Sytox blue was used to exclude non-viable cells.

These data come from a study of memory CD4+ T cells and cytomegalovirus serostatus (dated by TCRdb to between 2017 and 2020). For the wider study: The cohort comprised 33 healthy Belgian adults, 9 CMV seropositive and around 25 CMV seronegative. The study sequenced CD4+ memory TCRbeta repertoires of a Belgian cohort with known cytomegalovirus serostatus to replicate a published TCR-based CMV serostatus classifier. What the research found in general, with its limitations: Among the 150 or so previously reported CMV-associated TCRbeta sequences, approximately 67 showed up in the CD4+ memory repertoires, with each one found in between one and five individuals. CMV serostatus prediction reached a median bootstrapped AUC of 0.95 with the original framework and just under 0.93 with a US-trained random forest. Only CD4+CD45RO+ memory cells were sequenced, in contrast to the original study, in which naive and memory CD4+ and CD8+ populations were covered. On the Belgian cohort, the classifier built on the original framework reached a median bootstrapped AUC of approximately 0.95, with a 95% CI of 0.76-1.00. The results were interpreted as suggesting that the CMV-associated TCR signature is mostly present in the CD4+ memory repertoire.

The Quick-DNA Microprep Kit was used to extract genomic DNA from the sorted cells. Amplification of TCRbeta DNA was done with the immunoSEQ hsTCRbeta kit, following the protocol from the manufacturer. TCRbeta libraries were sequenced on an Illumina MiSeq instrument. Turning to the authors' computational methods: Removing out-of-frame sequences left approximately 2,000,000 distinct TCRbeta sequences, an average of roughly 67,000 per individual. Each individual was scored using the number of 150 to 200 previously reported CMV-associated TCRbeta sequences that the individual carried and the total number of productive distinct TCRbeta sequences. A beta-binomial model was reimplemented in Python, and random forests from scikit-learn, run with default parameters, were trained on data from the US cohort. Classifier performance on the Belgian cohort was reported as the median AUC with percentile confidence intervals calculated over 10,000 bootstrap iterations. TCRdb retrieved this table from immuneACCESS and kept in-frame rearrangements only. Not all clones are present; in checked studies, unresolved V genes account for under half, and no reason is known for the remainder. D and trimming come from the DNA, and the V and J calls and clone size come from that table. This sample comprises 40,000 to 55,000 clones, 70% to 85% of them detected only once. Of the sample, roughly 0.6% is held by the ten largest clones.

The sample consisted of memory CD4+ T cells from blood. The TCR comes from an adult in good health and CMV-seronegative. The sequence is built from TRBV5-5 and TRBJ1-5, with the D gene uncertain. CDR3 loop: CASSLRATYSNQPQHF. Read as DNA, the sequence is TGTGCCAGCAGCCTCCGGGCCACATATAGCAATCAGCCCCAGCATTTT.